The source of this T cell receptor (beta chain) is a study of blood T cell repertoires in COVID-19 (TCRdb year 2020). Concerning the study at large: Collaborator samples came from the United States, Italy and Spain and covered acute and convalescent phases of COVID-19. Where available, HLA class I and class II types were obtained from metadata supplied by the sample provider rather than from assay-based typing. Subjects who had been exposed to COVID-19, were actively infected with it, or had recovered from it provided the deeply sampled blood TCRbeta repertoires that made up the dataset. The repertoires were made available in a free public database intended to serve as a resource for research on the immune response to SARS-CoV-2. Sample metadata almost always included a de-identified subject ID, COVID-19 status, age in years and sex. The material from the prospective study consisted of cDNA or gDNA derived from T cells, B-cell-depleted T cells, or PBMCs. The samples were drawn from two sources: the first 160 participants of the ongoing ImmuneRACE study, and some 1,300 subjects contributed by 6 global collaborators. Study-wide findings and limitations: How much clinical and demographic metadata was included differed by source and by participant, and the metadata was provided uncurated.

Collaborating institutions collected whole blood in K2EDTA tubes following their own protocols. For TCRbeta analysis, collaborator samples were shipped as frozen whole blood, as isolated PBMCs, or as DNA extracted from either sample type. Compared with germline, V lacks 6 bases and J lacks 0 bases; bases without a gene match: 4. The CDR3 starts with the cysteine, ends with the phenylalanine, and has 14 residues. Of all the DNA, just the CDR3 is kept, 42 bases in frame from base 1. The germline V gene supplies CDR1 MNHEY and CDR2 SVGAGI. In regard to this clone: Its antigen specificity is not known. There are no base qualities to consult, and no much larger clone falls within one base.

TCRbeta CDR3 regions were amplified from genomic DNA by means of the immunoSEQ Assay, a bias-controlled multiplex PCR. The paper's data handling went like this. The number of nucleated cells in each sample was estimated from the amplification of reference gene primers within the assay. To quantify the absolute abundance of each unique TCRbeta CDR3 rearrangement, sequence reads were collapsed and filtered. Productive Simpson clonality was computed per sample as the square root of Simpson's diversity index over productive rearrangements. TCRdb limited this immuneACCESS table to in-frame rearrangements with V and J called. A share of clones is missing; checked studies link under half to unresolved V genes, and the rest is unexplained. The DNA gave D and trimming, while V, J and clone size come from that table. The sample profile shows tens of thousands of clones; roughly 77% of them were found once. The ten most abundant clones make up around two fifths of the sample.

The chain was built from TRBV6-5 and TRBJ2-7; TRBD2 matches 8 bases in the middle. The sample comprised peripheral blood. The clonotype originates from a man in his 70s with active or convalescent COVID-19. The sequence in DNA is TGTGCCAGCAGCCTCGGGACTAGCTCCTACGAGCAGTACTTC. It is translated as CASSLGTSSYEQYF.